Sequencing of this T cell receptor beta chain was carried out in a study of post-analysis software for immune sequencing data (dated by TCRdb to about 2015). Turning to the overall study: Disease courses on record covered relapsing-remitting, secondary progressive and progressive-relapsing multiple sclerosis, though some patients had no subtype annotation. The patient repertoires were compared against 11 previously published healthy control repertoires obtained from donors aged about 6 to 27 years. A subset of samples was prepared in parallel using single-end sample barcoding, then pooled and co-amplified after Illumina adapter ligation.

The CDR3 holds 18 amino acids from the cysteine to the phenylalanine. The entry retains the CDR3 DNA only, 54 bases that are in frame from base 1. V and J are trimmed by 3 bases and 1 base, and the gene matches miss 13 bases of the junction. For CDR1 and CDR2, the germline V gene lists MDHEN and SYDVKM. This clonotype was seen a few times. Its target antigen remains unknown. There are no base qualities to consult, and no much larger clone falls within one base. The paper's findings and limits, for the study overall: The multiple sclerosis patient group was slightly younger than the control group. When samples were clustered directly using the F measure, samples prepared in the same batch co-clustered strongly, which prompted a batch-effect correction. Significantly lower normalized Chao1 diversity was found in multiple sclerosis patients than in controls, suggesting substantial peripheral T-cell clonal expansion. Patients showed significantly higher frequencies than controls for roughly 5 TRBV segments, among them TRBV5-6, TRBV5-1 and TRBV20-1.

Receptors were amplified or captured by PCR. Sequencer: Illumina HiSeq 2500. To reduce PCR and sequencing biases, unique molecular identifiers were built into the TCR beta cDNA libraries. Per 1 to 10 million input T cells, roughly 0.5 million cDNA molecules were obtained, such that each molecule approximated one T cell. Patient libraries were prepared and sequenced with the same protocol used for the earlier healthy control dataset. Samples belonging to the same batch were prepared together, multiplexed and sequenced on a shared HiSeq lane. In the authors' own workflow: Raw barcoded reads were processed with MIGEC, and single-read molecular identifier groups were discarded before consensus assembly and CDR3 extraction. VDJtools was used for post-analysis of the clonotype tables, and diversity was normalized by down-sampling every dataset to the size of the smallest sample. In repertoire overlap clustering, CDR3 amino acid sequences, but not nucleotide sequences, were matched to correct batch-related cross-sample contamination. Using fastp trimming at Q25 and MiXCR clonotype assembly, TCRdb reanalyzed the public sequencing data and kept in-frame beta chains. A single entry per CDR3 protein holds the most common genes and DNA from its merged rows. The authors' filters were not applied to this entry. This sample holds 430,000 or so distinct CDR3 sequences; 35% to 45% were observed only once. The top ten constitute around 8% of the sample.

To demonstrate the VDJtools post-analysis software, TCR beta repertoires were profiled from the peripheral blood of roughly 14 young patients with multiple sclerosis. The multiple sclerosis patients were children and adolescents ranging in age from 6 to 15 years. The chain employs TRBV28 and TRBJ2-5; TRBD2 lines up with 8 middle nucleotides. Sequencing input: blood. This sequence originates from a girl between 2 and 10 years old with multiple sclerosis. This receptor carries the CDR3 CASSLYVGGSGTQETQYF. The DNA reads TGTGCCAGCAGTTTGTACGTCGGGGGTAGCGGGACCCAAGAGACCCAGTACTTC.